The 29 T cell receptor beta chains below come from one sample, sequenced in a study of cytomegalovirus exposure and HLA in healthy donors (dated by TCRdb to about 2017). Receptors were amplified or captured by the immunoSEQ multiplex PCR assay. A mixture of 60 forward primers for TCR Vbeta segments and 13 reverse primers for TCR Jbeta segments was used in the multiplex PCR. The source is immuneACCESS, and TCRdb retained only in-frame sequences with V and J called. Part of the clones is not carried over; for the studies checked, unresolved V genes explain less than half of this, and the remainder is unexplained. The sample has tens of thousands of clones on record, 85% of them singletons. The ten largest clonotypes hold 9.5% to 12% of the sample. Sequencing was carried out using PBMCs. The receptors come from a female donor in good health and CMV-seronegative.

A word on this clone: The junction differs from germline at one of its ends, possibly a read error. This sequence joins TRBV7-7 and TRBJ1-5; D unresolved. Germline CDR1 and CDR2: SSHAT and FNYEAQ (reference sequence). The CDR3 is made up of 13 amino acids. The CDR3: CASSSGVSQPQHF. The CDR3 DNA sequence: TGTGCTAGCAGCTCAGGTGTTTCTCAGCCCCAGCATTTT. Variable domain in full (rest from reference TRBV7-7 and TRBJ1-5): GAGVSQSPRYKVTKRGQDVTLRCDPISSHATLYWYQQALGQGPEFLTYFNYEAQPDKSGLPSDRFSAERPEGSISTLTIQRTEQRDSAMYRCASSSGVSQPQHFGDGTRLSIL.

This clone has only one observation. This sequence joins TRBV12-5 and TRBJ1-5; 7 bases align to TRBD1. Germline V gives CDR1 LGHNT, CDR2 FRNRAP. The CDR3 loop spans 16 amino acids. J lost 0 bases, V lost 4 bases, and 6 bases had no gene match. CDR3 residues: CASGSGTAYSNQPQHF. The DNA for the CDR3 is TGTGCTAGTGGTTCCGGGACAGCGTATAGCAATCAGCCCCAGCATTTT. The entire variable domain, with the rest obtained from reference TRBV12-5 and TRBJ1-5, is as follows: DARVTQTPRHKVTEMGQEVTMRCQPILGHNTVFWYRQTMMQGLELLAYFRNRAPLDDSGMPKDRFSAEMPDATLATLKIQPSEPRDSAVYFCASGSGTAYSNQPQHFGDGTRLSIL.

The chain recombines TRBV5-1 with TRBJ2-7; D is perhaps TRBD2 (5 bases). Trimming shortened V by 6 bases and J by 6 bases, and 22 bases separated the two germline ends. The CDR3 extends over 15 amino acids. Germline assignment: CDR1 SGHRS and CDR2 YFSETQ. The CDR3, as DNA: TGCGCCAGCACCTATAAACTAGGCGCGGTGGGCGAGCAGTACTTC. This translates into CASTYKLGAVGEQYF.

In nucleotides, the CDR3 is TGTGCCAGCAGTCTTTCAGTGGGAGGGAGCACAGATACGCAGTATTTT. Residues: CASSLSVGGSTDTQYF. The chain has TRBV7-2 and TRBJ2-3; TRBD2 agrees at 7 bases. The V and J ends lost 6 bases and 0 bases, in that order; junction bases with no gene match: 9. The CDR3 contains 16 residues. Germline lookup yields CDR1 SGHTA and CDR2 FQGNSA.

Only a few counts were recorded for this clone. The chain carries TRBV5-1 and TRBJ2-1; the match to TRBD2 covers 8 bases. CDR3 length: 15 residues. The germline V gene has CDR1 SGHRS and CDR2 YFSETQ. Trimming took 0 bases from V and 8 from J; bases not matched to a gene: 7. CDR3 nucleotides: TGCGCCAGCAGCTTGGTAATAGCGGGAAGAGATGAGCAGTTCTTC. Translated: CASSLVIAGRDEQFF.

This clone appeared once. The V and J genes are TRBV4-1 and TRBJ2-1, with 9 nucleotides matching TRBD2. This CDR3 is 17 amino acids long. V dropped 0 bases and J dropped 3; count of bases not matched to a gene: 6. CDR1 and CDR2 from the germline V gene are MGHRA and YSYEKL. The CDR3 DNA sequence: TGCGCCAGCAGCCAAGAGATCAATAGCGGGGGCTACAATGAGCAGTTCTTC. It encodes CASSQEINSGGYNEQFF.

This chain links TRBV5-1 with TRBJ2-7, with D tentatively TRBD1 (5 bases). Germline V gives CDR1 SGHRS, CDR2 YFSETQ. CDR3 length: 13 residues. V was pared by 3 bases and J by 7 bases, with 14 bases between. The CDR3 here is CASSSWGPGEQYF. CDR3 in DNA: TGCGCCAGCAGCTCGTGGGGCCCAGGTGAGCAGTACTTC.

The chain couples TRBV19 to TRBJ2-3, with TRBD2 identical over 11 bases. After removal of 11 bases from V and 1 base from J, the junction contained 5 bases not matched to a gene. Germline V lookup: CDR1 LNHDA, CDR2 SQIVND (reference sequence). The CDR3 spans 14 residues. DNA of the CDR3: TGTGCCGGACTGACTAGCGGGGGCACAGATACGCAGTATTTT. Amino acids: CAGLTSGGTDTQYF. Supplemented by reference TRBV19 and TRBJ2-3, the full variable domain reads DGGITQSPKYLFRKEGQNVTLSCEQNLNHDAMYWYRQDPGQGLRLIYYSQIVNDFQKGDIAEGYSVSREKKESFPLTVTSAQKNPTAFYLCAGLTSGGTDTQYFGPGTRLTVL.

The V call is TRBV2, the J call TRBJ2-7, with D possibly being TRBD2 (5 bases). Germline CDR1 SNHLY, CDR2 FYNNEI. The V end was cut by 8 bases, the J end by 4 bases, with 18 bases between. The CDR3 length is 14 residues. The CDR3 DNA is TGTGCCAGCCAGAAGGACTTAACCAGATACGAGCAGTACTTC. It is translated as CASQKDLTRYEQYF.

The chain recombines TRBV5-1 with TRBJ1-2; TRBD1 might be the D (5 bases). CDR3 length: 15 residues. The germline V and J ends were trimmed by 2 bases and 2 bases, with 13 bases remaining between them. CDR1 is SGHRS and CDR2 is YFSETQ in the germline V gene. This chain's CDR3 is CASSFRTSPNYGYTF. In DNA, the CDR3 is TGCGCCAGCAGCTTCCGGACATCCCCAAACTATGGCTACACCTTC.

This sequence joins TRBV2 and TRBJ1-2, with a tentative D call TRBD1 (6 bases). The CDR3 totals 13 residues. The V and J ends lost 6 bases and 5 bases respectively, with 13 bases between them. The germline CDR1 and CDR2 sequences are SNHLY and FYNNEI. The DNA for the CDR3 is TGTGCCAGCAGAGCCAGGGGCAGTTATGGCTACACCTTC. Translation gives CASRARGSYGYTF.

J is TRBJ1-1 and V is TRBV7-9; tentative D call: TRBD1 (5 bases). V gave up 9 bases and J gave up 4 bases, with 15 bases separating them. The CDR3 is made up of 13 amino acids. Germline assignment: CDR1 SEHNR and CDR2 FQNEAQ (reference sequence). In nucleotides, the CDR3 is TGTGCCAGTTCCCAGGGAAGGGGCACTGAAGCTTTCTTT. This translates into CASSQGRGTEAFF.

This clone turned up a few times. V usage is TRBV5-6 and J usage is TRBJ1-6; TRBD1 matches 7 bases. Germline V lookup: CDR1 SGHDT, CDR2 YYEEEE. J lost 9 bases, V lost 0 bases, and 3 bases had no gene match. The CDR3 totals 14 residues. The CDR3 bases are TGTGCCAGCAGCTTGGAAGGGGACAGTTCACCCCTCCACTTT. Its translation: CASSLEGDSSPLHF.

The chain uses TRBV6-5 and TRBJ1-3; 7 bases are shared with TRBD1. Germline V gene sequence: CDR1 MNHEY, CDR2 SVGAGI. This CDR3 is 16 amino acids long. After removal of 2 bases from V and 0 bases from J, the junction contained 4 bases not matched to a gene. CDR3 amino acids: CASSYRTGLSGNTIYF. The CDR3 coding sequence is TGTGCCAGCAGTTACCGGACAGGCCTCTCTGGAAACACCATATATTTT.

The chain employs TRBV11-3 and TRBJ2-1; 7 bases align to TRBD2. V lost 4 bases and J lost 2; bases outside the gene matches: 5. This CDR3 region has 15 residues. Germline-derived CDR1 and CDR2 are SGHNT and YENEEA. For the CDR3, the DNA is TGTGCCAGCAGCTCTCGGGGGGAACCCTACAATGAGCAGTTCTTC. It is translated as CASSSRGEPYNEQFF.

This chain connects TRBV7-2 to TRBJ2-3; 7 bases are shared with TRBD1. The V gene's germline CDR1 is SGHTA and CDR2 FQGNSA. The CDR3 covers 16 residues. V gave up 5 bases and J gave up 0 bases; unmatched junction bases: 8. CDR3 loop: CASSKPGQLSTDTQYF. The CDR3 DNA reads TGTGCCAGCAGCAAACCGGGACAGCTAAGCACAGATACGCAGTATTTT.

The chain recombines TRBV5-5 with TRBJ1-2; a possible D gene is TRBD1 (6 bases). This CDR3 is built from 13 residues. Trimming removed 3 bases from V and 6 bases from J, with 12 bases in between. Germline lookup yields CDR1 SGHKS and CDR2 YYEKEE (reference sequence). The CDR3 sequence: CASSSQTGHGYTF. DNA of the CDR3: TGTGCCAGCAGCTCCCAAACAGGGCATGGCTACACCTTC. The full variable domain, with the rest looked up from reference TRBV5-5 and TRBJ1-2, is DAGVTQSPTHLIKTRGQQVTLRCSPISGHKSVSWYQQVLGQGPQFIFQYYEKEERGRGNFPDRFSARQFPNYSSELNVNALLLGDSALYLCASSSQTGHGYTFGSGTRLTVV.

This rearrangement joins TRBV27 to TRBJ2-3, with TRBD1 as a possible D gene (6 bases). Germline assignment: CDR1 MNHEY and CDR2 SMNVEV (reference sequence). The CDR3 extends over 17 amino acids. The V end lost 6 bases, the J end lost 0 bases, and 19 bases lay between the germline ends. CDR3 protein: CASRKLRTVPSTDTQYF. The CDR3 bases are TGTGCCAGCAGGAAACTCCGGACAGTTCCTAGCACAGATACGCAGTATTTT.

A few counts support this clone. The chain combines TRBV7-9 with TRBJ2-5; 8 bases are a match to TRBD2. The CDR3 contains 17 residues. Per germline, CDR1 SEHNR and CDR2 FQNEAQ (reference sequence). J lost 2 bases, V lost 1 base, and 9 bases had no gene match. This chain's CDR3 is CASSLGELAGLQETQYF. CDR3 nucleotide sequence: TGTGCCAGCAGCTTAGGAGAGCTAGCGGGCCTTCAAGAGACCCAGTACTTC.

The V gene is TRBV5-1, the J gene TRBJ2-1; D call uncertain. Between the trimmed V and J ends, which lost 2 bases and 4 bases, there was a span of 7 bases. CDR3 size: 13 residues. Germline assignment: CDR1 SGHRS and CDR2 YFSETQ. CDR3 nucleotides: TGCGCCAGCAGCTTAAATAGTTACAATGAGCAGTTCTTC. Its protein is CASSLNSYNEQFF.

V usage is TRBV5-4 and J usage is TRBJ2-6; tentatively, D is TRBD2 (6 bases). The CDR3 length is 15 residues. Germline V lookup: CDR1 SGHNT, CDR2 YYREEE (reference sequence). With 4 bases removed from V and 3 bases from J, the gap between germline ends came to 11 bases. The CDR3 is CASSRRGGGANVLTF. The CDR3, as DNA: TGTGCCAGCAGCCGGAGGGGCGGTGGGGCCAACGTCCTGACTTTC.

Here the CDR3 reads CASSTEIYGYTF. In DNA, the CDR3 is TGTGCCAGCAGCACTGAAATCTATGGCTACACCTTC. The chain carries TRBV9 and TRBJ1-2; D not certain. The CDR3 consists of 12 residues. Germline V lookup: CDR1 SGDLS, CDR2 YYNGEE. Trimming removed 4 bases from V and 4 bases from J, with 8 bases in between.

The V gene is TRBV1, the J gene TRBJ1-2; the DNA was not used to check the table's D call, TRBD1. TRBV1 is shown as a pseudogene. CDR3 length: 14 amino acids. This CDR3 reads CTSSQLRDRGGYTF. In nucleotides, the CDR3 is TGCACCAGCAGCCAATTGCGGGACAGAGGTGGCTACACCTTC.

V usage is TRBV4-1 and J usage is TRBJ1-1, with D perhaps matching TRBD1 (6 bases). CDR1 is MGHRA and CDR2 is YSYEKL in the germline V gene. The CDR3 has 16 residues. The V gene lost 3 bases and the J gene lost 2 bases, with 16 bases spanning the gap. The CDR3 sequence is CASSHPTGQINTEAFF. The DNA for the CDR3 is TGCGCCAGCAGCCACCCAACCGGACAGATTAACACTGAAGCTTTCTTT.

The genes are TRBV5-1 and TRBJ1-2; TRBD1 agrees at 9 bases. The CDR3 is made up of 15 amino acids. Losses at the gene ends were 3 bases for V and 4 bases for J; bases not matched to a gene: 7. The V gene's germline CDR1 is SGHRS and CDR2 YFSETQ. As DNA, the CDR3 is TGCGCCAGCAGCTGGACAGGGGCGGCAGGCTATGGCTACACCTTC. Its translation is CASSWTGAAGYGYTF.

CDR3 amino acids: CASSSSRRGLLYEQYF. CDR3 DNA sequence: TGTGCCAGCAGTTCATCCCGGCGGGGACTGCTCTACGAGCAGTACTTC. V usage is TRBV27 and J usage is TRBJ2-5, with a possible D match to TRBD2 (6 bases). The J call may be in error: the DNA end matches TRBJ2-7 better. This CDR3 comprises 16 residues. The germline V gene encodes CDR1 MNHEY and CDR2 SMNVEV (reference sequence).

The rearrangement uses TRBV5-4 and TRBJ2-7; D is possibly TRBD2 (5 bases). Germline CDR1 and CDR2: SGHNT and YYREEE (reference sequence). V gave up 3 bases and J gave up 3 bases, with 19 bases separating them. CDR3 length equals 16 residues. The CDR3: CASSSSSGVGRYEQYF. CDR3 nucleotide sequence: TGTGCCAGCAGCTCATCGTCCGGGGTAGGGCGCTACGAGCAGTACTTC.

The chain combines TRBV6-1 with TRBJ2-7; maybe TRBD1 (5 bases). V lost 1 base and J 1 base, leaving 11 bases between the germline ends. This CDR3 has 15 amino acids. The germline V gene encodes CDR1 MNHNS and CDR2 SASEGT. The CDR3 loop is CASSEVNRPSYEQYF. The CDR3 nucleotides read TGTGCCAGCAGTGAAGTCAACAGGCCATCCTACGAGCAGTACTTC.

The chain is built from TRBV6-5 and TRBJ1-2; TRBD1 matches at 10 bases. There are 15 residues in the CDR3. Germline V gene lookup returns CDR1 MNHEY and CDR2 SVGAGI. V dropped 6 bases and J dropped 8; count of bases not matched to a gene: 12. The CDR3 DNA follows: TGTGCCAGCAGGATCGGACAGGGGGGAATAGGGGGCTACACCTTC. It is translated as CASRIGQGGIGGYTF.